This T cell receptor (beta chain) was sequenced in a study of T cell responses to AZD1222 COVID-19 vaccine. Assay used: immunoSEQ multiplex PCR; TCRdb lists only in-frame clones, some missing. The sample shows about 140,000 clones, 90% of them seen only once. A note on this clone: The antigen is not known.

This CDR3 spans 15 amino acids. Losses at the gene ends were 2 bases for V and 6 bases for J; bases not matched to a gene: 6. The germline V gene has CDR1 KGHSH and CDR2 LQKENI. Broader study findings: Baseline seropositivity occurred in only a handful of AZD1222 recipients. Every sample of the repertoires postdated the peak T cell response.

This material consisted of peripheral blood, taken 28 days after the second AZD1222 dose. The receptor was isolated from an adult who received the AZD1222 COVID-19 vaccine. The chain has TRBV18 and TRBJ1-3, with 8 bases identical to TRBD1. CDR3 sequence: CASSPAGTGENTIYF. CDR3 nucleotide sequence: TGTGCCAGCTCACCAGCCGGGACAGGTGAAAACACCATATATTTT.